These T cell receptor beta chains were read from a single sample in a study of OX40 agonist ivuxolimab in advanced cancers. This table comes from immunoSEQ multiplex PCR, and its TCRdb copy is limited to in-frame clones, with some not included. The sample holds roughly 74,000 clones, around 87% seen once. The material was CD4+ or CD8+ T cells sorted from blood, obtained in a trial of the OX40 agonist ivuxolimab. These receptors came from an adult with an advanced solid tumor such as melanoma, head and neck, liver or kidney cancer. Each CDR3 is given with its conserved first and last residue. The D gene is left open where the match is weak. Clone size is shown for a subset of rows, as once, few, many or a class of expanded clone.

d_gene	abundance	j_gene	v_gene	CDR3aa	CDR3nt
-	-	TRBJ2-2	TRBV5-4	CASSRGGSSGVTGELFF	TGTGCCAGCTCCAGGGGGGGGTCTAGCGGCGTCACCGGGGAGCTGTTTTTT
-	-	TRBJ2-7	TRBV21-1	CASSKAVRLAGIEQYF	TGTGCCAGCAGCAAAGCGGTTAGGCTAGCGGGAATCGAGCAGTACTTC
TRBD2	-	TRBJ2-1	TRBV14	CASSPLAGGQNNEQFF	TGTGCCAGCAGCCCACTAGCGGGAGGTCAGAACAATGAGCAGTTCTTC
TRBD2	-	TRBJ2-5	TRBV30	CAWSEGLALRETQYF	TGTGCCTGGAGCGAGGGACTAGCACTCCGAGAGACCCAGTACTTC
-	-	TRBJ2-7	TRBV25-1	CASSVGREQYF	TGTGCCAGCAGTGTTGGGAGAGAGCAGTACTTC
-	-	TRBJ2-7	TRBV12-5	CASGLVIGQKETYEQYF	TGTGCTAGTGGTTTGGTAATAGGACAGAAAGAAACCTACGAGCAGTACTTC
TRBD2	-	TRBJ2-3	TRBV5-1	CASSRLAGGRADTQYF	TGCGCCAGCAGCCGACTAGCGGGAGGGCGGGCAGATACGCAGTATTTT
-	-	TRBJ1-2	TRBV7-8	CASSLATGLSGYTF	TGTGCCAGCAGCTTAGCAACAGGACTATCGGGCTACACCTTC
TRBD2	-	TRBJ2-7	TRBV11-3	CASSPGLASAYEQYF	TGTGCCAGCAGCCCGGGACTAGCGTCGGCCTACGAGCAGTACTTC
TRBD2	-	TRBJ2-1	TRBV5-1	CASSSLAVNEQFF	TGCGCCAGCAGCTCACTAGCGGTCAATGAGCAGTTCTTC
-	-	TRBJ2-3	TRBV18	CASSPSTDTQYF	TGTGCCAGCTCACCGAGCACAGATACGCAGTATTTT
-	few	TRBJ2-5	TRBV20-1	CSALQETQYF	TGCAGTGCGCTACAAGAGACCCAGTACTTC
TRBD1	-	TRBJ1-2	TRBV4-3	CASSQDPKDRGANYGYTF	TGCGCCAGCAGCCAAGATCCAAAGGACAGGGGAGCTAACTATGGCTACACCTTC
-	-	TRBJ1-4	TRBV6-5	CASSQGRRNEKLFF	TGTGCCAGCAGTCAGGGGCGGAGGAATGAAAAACTGTTTTTT
TRBD1	-	TRBJ2-5	TRBV5-4	CASSLSPKGGGETQYF	TGTGCCAGCAGCTTGAGCCCTAAAGGGGGCGGAGAGACCCAGTACTTC
-	-	TRBJ2-5	TRBV7-2	CASSSTQKETQYF	TGTGCCAGCAGCTCGACCCAAAAAGAGACCCAGTACTTC
-	-	TRBJ1-4	TRBV7-9	CASSLRPNSGSEKLFF	TGTGCCAGCAGCTTACGACCCAACTCCGGTAGTGAAAAACTGTTTTTT
TRBD2	-	TRBJ2-7	TRBV5-1	CASSLAAGAYEQYF	TGCGCCAGCAGCTTGGCCGCGGGGGCCTACGAGCAGTACTTC
-	once	TRBJ1-3	TRBV13	CASSTGTPGNTIYF	TGTGCCAGCAGTACCGGGACGCCAGGAAACACCATATATTTT
-	-	TRBJ2-1	TRBV29-1	CSAPGLSSYNEQFF	TGCAGCGCTCCCGGCTTAAGCTCCTACAATGAGCAGTTCTTC
-	-	TRBJ1-1	TRBV10-2	CASSEWGRLNTEAFF	TGCGCCAGCAGTGAGTGGGGACGGCTGAACACTGAAGCTTTCTTT
-	-	TRBJ1-5	TRBV9	CASSVGGDLGQPQHF	TGTGCCAGCAGCGTAGGAGGGGATCTGGGCCAGCCCCAGCATTTT
-	-	TRBJ2-5	TRBV29-1	CSVENLGDRPQETQYF	TGCAGCGTTGAAAATCTTGGTGATCGGCCCCAAGAGACCCAGTACTTC
TRBD1	-	TRBJ1-5	TRBV27	CASSATTGSQPQHF	TGTGCCAGCAGCGCCACGACAGGGTCCCAGCCCCAGCATTTT
TRBD1	-	TRBJ2-1	TRBV6-6	CASIVDRGPINEQFF	TGTGCCAGCATAGTCGACAGGGGGCCTATCAATGAGCAGTTCTTC
-	-	TRBJ2-3	TRBV29-1	CSVETRDVPTDTQYF	TGCAGCGTTGAAACTAGGGATGTGCCCACAGATACGCAGTATTTT
TRBD1	-	TRBJ1-2	TRBV15	CATSRAGQGNYGYTF	TGTGCCACCAGCAGAGCTGGACAGGGAAACTATGGCTACACCTTC
-	-	TRBJ1-4	TRBV5-6	CASTLGMGGVEKLFF	TGTGCCAGCACCCTTGGGATGGGAGGAGTGGAAAAACTGTTTTTT
-	-	TRBJ1-1	TRBV20-1	CSAPGATEAFF	TGCAGTGCTCCAGGGGCCACTGAAGCTTTCTTT
-	-	TRBJ2-1	TRBV10-3	CAISEPKGAGGSNEQFF	TGTGCCATCAGTGAGCCGAAGGGGGCAGGGGGGAGCAATGAGCAGTTCTTC
-	few	TRBJ1-5	TRBV15	CATSRDSGRPQHF	TGTGCCACCAGCAGAGATTCAGGAAGGCCCCAGCATTTT
-	-	TRBJ1-1	TRBV7-2	CASSLVGSTEAFF	TGTGCCAGCAGTTTAGTTGGAAGCACTGAAGCTTTCTTT
TRBD1	-	TRBJ2-3	TRBV4-3	CASSQEALGTGRIDTQYF	TGCGCCAGCAGCCAAGAGGCACTTGGGACAGGGCGGATAGATACGCAGTATTTT
-	-	TRBJ1-5	TRBV30	CAWSGQNSNQPQHF	TGTGCCTGGAGTGGACAGAATAGCAATCAGCCCCAGCATTTT
-	-	TRBJ1-5	TRBV9	CASSVGRGNQPQHF	TGTGCCAGCAGCGTAGGGCGGGGGAATCAGCCCCAGCATTTT
-	-	TRBJ1-4	TRBV6-5	CASSYLGPESEKLFF	TGTGCCAGCAGTTACTTGGGGCCCGAATCGGAAAAACTGTTTTTT
-	-	TRBJ2-7	TRBV18	CASSPPGISYEQYF	TGTGCCAGCTCACCACCGGGGATTTCCTACGAGCAGTACTTC
-	-	TRBJ2-3	TRBV27	CASKPGGNARTDTQYF	TGTGCCAGCAAGCCAGGCGGGAACGCACGCACAGATACGCAGTATTTT
TRBD1	-	TRBJ1-2	TRBV5-3	CARTPGQGHNYGYTF	TGTGCCAGAACCCCGGGACAGGGCCATAACTATGGCTACACCTTC
TRBD2	-	TRBJ2-1	TRBV18	CASSFGTSGTYNEQFF	TGTGCCAGCTCATTTGGGACTAGCGGGACTTACAATGAGCAGTTCTTC
-	few	TRBJ2-7	TRBV18	CASSPLEGGYEQYF	TGTGCCAGCTCACCACTGGAAGGGGGGTACGAGCAGTACTTC
TRBD2	few	TRBJ2-3	TRBV11-2	CASSLVHTSGGPTDTQYF	TGTGCCAGCAGCTTAGTCCATACTAGCGGGGGGCCCACAGATACGCAGTATTTT
-	-	TRBJ2-3	TRBV28	CASSLGGGRRTTDTQYF	TGTGCCAGCAGTTTAGGGGGTGGGCGGAGGACCACAGATACGCAGTATTTT
-	-	TRBJ1-5	TRBV28	CASNPSRGFNQPQHF	TGTGCCAGCAACCCTTCCCGGGGGTTCAATCAGCCCCAGCATTTT
-	-	TRBJ2-5	TRBV5-1	CASTTRGTIQETQYF	TGCGCCAGCACTACCCGGGGGACAATTCAAGAGACCCAGTACTTC
-	-	TRBJ1-5	TRBV30	CAWSVGFLLGNQPQHF	TGTGCCTGGAGTGTGGGGTTCCTCCTAGGCAATCAGCCCCAGCATTTT
TRBD1	-	TRBJ2-2	TRBV19	CATTGRITGELFF	TGTGCCACGACAGGGCGTATCACCGGGGAGCTGTTTTTT
TRBD1	-	TRBJ1-2	TRBV18	CASSRTGPRDYGYTF	TGTGCCAGCTCCCGGACAGGACCCCGGGACTATGGCTACACCTTC
-	-	TRBJ2-5	TRBV19	CASSGPGNRGRETQYF	TGTGCCAGTAGTGGCCCTGGTAATAGGGGCAGGGAGACCCAGTACTTC
-	few	TRBJ1-5	TRBV2	CASSEDELSNQPQHF	TGTGCCAGCAGTGAAGATGAGCTCAGCAATCAGCCCCAGCATTTT
TRBD1	-	TRBJ2-5	TRBV4-3	CASSQGTGATQYF	TGCGCCAGCAGCCAAGGGACAGGGGCGACCCAGTACTTC
-	few	TRBJ1-2	TRBV30	CAWSVTHGYTF	TGTGCCTGGAGTGTTACCCACGGCTACACCTTC